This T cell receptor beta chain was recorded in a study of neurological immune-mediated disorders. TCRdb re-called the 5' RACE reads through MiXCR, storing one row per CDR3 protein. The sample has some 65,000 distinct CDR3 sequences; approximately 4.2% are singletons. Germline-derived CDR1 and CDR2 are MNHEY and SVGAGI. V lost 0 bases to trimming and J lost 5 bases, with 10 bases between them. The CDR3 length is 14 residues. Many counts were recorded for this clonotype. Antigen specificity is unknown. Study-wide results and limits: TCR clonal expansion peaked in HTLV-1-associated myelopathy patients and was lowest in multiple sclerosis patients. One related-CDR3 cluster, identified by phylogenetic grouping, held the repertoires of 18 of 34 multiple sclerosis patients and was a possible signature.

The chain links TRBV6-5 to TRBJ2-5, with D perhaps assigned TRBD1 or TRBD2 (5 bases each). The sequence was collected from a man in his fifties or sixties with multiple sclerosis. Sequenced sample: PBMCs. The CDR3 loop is CASSYSTGPETQYF. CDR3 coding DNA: TGTGCCAGCAGTTACTCGACGGGGCCGGAGACCCAGTACTTC.